The 19 T cell receptor beta chains given below trace back to one sample, sequenced in a study of blood T cells in healthy people across ages. Alongside a J-beta primer mix, a sample-barcoded 5' primer served in a second PCR lasting about 6 to 11 cycles. TCRdb used MiXCR to reprocess the 5' RACE reads, holding one entry per CDR3 protein. Of about 1.5 million distinct CDR3 sequences in the sample, about 45% were seen once. The sample comprised blood. The origin of the receptors is a woman younger than 30 in good health.

The chain is built from TRBV9 and TRBJ2-5, with TRBD1 identical over 8 bases. The CDR3 contains 14 residues. The germline CDR1 and CDR2 sequences are SGDLS and YYNGEE. The V segment lost 6 bases and the J segment 4 bases; nucleotides outside the gene matches: 8. The CDR3 is CASNRGARGETQYF. CDR3 nucleotides: TGTGCCAGCAACAGGGGGGCCAGGGGAGAGACCCAGTACTTC.

The chain couples TRBV6-2 or TRBV6-3 to TRBJ2-1; the D gene is possibly TRBD2 (6 bases). There are 15 residues in the CDR3. Germline CDR1 is MNHEY and CDR2 is SVGEGT. The germline V and J ends were trimmed by 8 bases and 0 bases, with 14 bases remaining between them. CDR3 sequence reads: CASGKRVYSYNEQFF. CDR3 coding DNA: TGTGCCAGCGGAAAGCGGGTCTACTCCTACAATGAGCAGTTCTTC.

The V gene is TRBV7-9, the J gene TRBJ1-1; no clear D gene. V lost 1 base and J lost 8, with 14 bases in between. Germline assignment: CDR1 SEHNR and CDR2 FQNEAQ (reference sequence). CDR3 length: 14 amino acids. CDR3 DNA sequence: TGTGCCAGCAGCTTAGTTCGCGTGGGGAGGGAAGCTTTCTTT. This codes for CASSLVRVGREAFF. Complete variable domain (other parts from reference TRBV7-9 and TRBJ1-1): DTGVSQNPRHKITKRGQNVTFRCDPISEHNRLYWYRQTLGQGPEFLTYFQNEAQLEKSRLLSDRFSAERPKGSFSTLEIQRTEQGDSAMYLCASSLVRVGREAFFGQGTRLTVV.

This clonotype showed up just a few times. CDR3 amino acids: CASSSESYTEAFF. DNA of the CDR3: TGTGCCAGCAGCTCCGAATCTTACACTGAAGCTTTCTTT. The rearrangement joins TRBV7-2 to TRBJ1-1; D is undetermined. V lost 4 bases and J 3 bases, leaving 9 bases between the germline ends. This CDR3 is 13 amino acids long. Germline CDR1 and CDR2: SGHTA and FQGNSA.

This chain uses TRBV5-7 with TRBJ2-1, with 9 bases matching TRBD2. TRBV5-7 is noted as an ORF with a role that remains uncertain. The CDR3 is made up of 18 amino acids. J was trimmed by 0 bases and V by 0 bases; bases with no gene match: 7. The CDR3 region is CASSLASGGPSSYNEQFF. The CDR3 DNA reads TGTGCCAGCAGCTTGGCAAGCGGGGGGCCAAGCTCCTACAATGAGCAGTTCTTC.

The V call is TRBV4-3, the J call TRBJ2-1; D could derive from TRBD1 or TRBD2 (5 bases each). V was shortened by 2 bases and J by 6 bases, with 14 bases between the two germline ends. Germline V lookup: CDR1 LGHNA, CDR2 YSLEER. The CDR3 has 15 amino acids. CDR3 in amino acids: CASSQQGDHLNEQFF. DNA of the CDR3: TGCGCCAGCAGCCAACAAGGGGACCACCTCAATGAGCAGTTCTTC.

The V and J genes are TRBV29-1 and TRBJ2-5; perhaps TRBD2 as D (5 bases). V was pared by 8 bases and J by 0 bases, with 10 bases between. Per germline, CDR1 SQVTM and CDR2 ANQGSEA. This CDR3 has 12 amino acids. The CDR3 loop is CSSSGDQETQYF. The CDR3 bases are TGCAGCAGCTCCGGGGACCAAGAGACCCAGTACTTC.

This clonotype has ten or more counts. V usage is TRBV12-3 or TRBV12-4 and J usage is TRBJ2-3; D gene unclear. This CDR3 has 12 residues. The V and J ends lost 3 bases and 5 bases respectively, with 6 bases between them. The CDR3 here is CASSFIQDTQYF. The CDR3 coding sequence is TGTGCCAGCAGTTTCATTCAAGATACGCAGTATTTT.

The V call is TRBV27, the J call TRBJ1-4; D is unclear. V lost 5 bases and J 4 bases, leaving 17 bases between the germline ends. The CDR3 is 16 amino acids. Germline V gives CDR1 MNHEY, CDR2 SMNVEV (reference sequence). The CDR3: CASSPSPPPFNEKLFF. DNA of the CDR3: TGTGCCAGCAGTCCCTCCCCCCCGCCTTTTAATGAAAAACTGTTTTTT.

Notes on this clonotype: An end of the junction differs from the germline gene, which may be a read error. This rearrangement joins TRBV4-3 to TRBJ1-6; tentatively, D is TRBD1 (6 bases). CDR1 and CDR2 (germline): LGHNA, YSLEER. The CDR3 contains 15 residues. DNA of the CDR3: TGCGCCAGCAGCCAAGGCGGGGGGCGCGATTCACCCCCCCACTTT. This codes for CASSQGGGRDSPPHF.

Here the CDR3 DNA reads TGCAGCGTCGCCAGGACAGCACCCTATGGCTACACCTTC. Its protein product is CSVARTAPYGYTF. This rearrangement joins TRBV29-1 to TRBJ1-2; D is possibly TRBD1 (6 bases). The CDR3 contains 13 residues. V was cut by 6 bases and J by 4 bases, with 15 bases left in between. Germline CDR1 is SQVTM and CDR2 is ANQGSEA. Full variable domain (outside the CDR3, taken from reference TRBV29-1 and TRBJ1-2): SAVISQKPSRDICQRGTSLTIQCQVDSQVTMMFWYRQQPGQSLTLIATANQGSEATYESGFVIDKFPISRPNLTFSTLTVSNMSPEDSSIYLCSVARTAPYGYTFGSGTRLTVV.

Details on this clonotype: An end of the junction does not agree with germline; a read error may underlie this. The V gene is TRBV27, the J gene TRBJ2-7; 7 bases are a match to TRBD2. Germline loops: CDR1 MNHEY, CDR2 SMNVEV (reference sequence). This CDR3 has 16 amino acids. CDR3 loop: CASSLWGGTLYNEQYF. The CDR3 nucleotides are TGTGCGAGCAGTTTATGGGGGGGGACTCTCTACAATGAGCAGTACTTC.

V usage is TRBV20-1 and J usage is TRBJ1-5, with a weak D call TRBD1 (6 bases). Between the trimmed V and J ends, which lost 4 bases and 5 bases, there was a span of 9 bases. Germline values: CDR1 DFQATT, CDR2 SNEGSKA (reference sequence). The CDR3 contains 12 residues. The CDR3 nucleotides read TGCAGTGCTATGTCAGGGGATCAGCCCCAGCATTTT. It yields the protein CSAMSGDQPQHF.

This chain uses TRBV4-1 with TRBJ1-1; D not resolved. From germline, CDR1 is MGHRA and CDR2 YSYEKL. V gave up 0 bases and J gave up 5 bases, with 13 bases separating them. This CDR3 region has 15 residues. The CDR3 nucleotides are TGCGCCAGCAGCCAAGAAGGAGGGCTTGGGACTGAAGCTTTCTTT. Its protein product is CASSQEGGLGTEAFF.

This chain joins TRBV24-1 and TRBJ2-3, with TRBD2 identical over 12 bases. This CDR3 has 16 amino acids. V dropped 3 bases and J dropped 7; count of bases not matched to a gene: 7. Germline lookup yields CDR1 KGHDR and CDR2 SFDVKD. For the CDR3, the DNA is TGTGCCACCAGTGATCCGACTAGCGGGAGACAGAATACGCAGTATTTT. It specifies CATSDPTSGRQNTQYF.

This CDR3 is CSVEGTSGSSTDTQYF. DNA for the CDR3: TGCAGCGTTGAAGGCACTAGCGGATCTAGCACAGATACGCAGTATTTT. The J gene is TRBJ2-3, the V gene TRBV29-1, with 8 bases that match TRBD2. The germline CDR1 and CDR2 sequences are SQVTM and ANQGSEA. This CDR3 has 16 residues. J was trimmed by 0 bases and V by 1 base; bases with no gene match: 6.

V usage is TRBV28 and J usage is TRBJ2-5, with TRBD1 matching over 10 bases. The DNA end lines up better with TRBJ2-7; the J call may be wrong. From germline, CDR1 is MDHEN and CDR2 SYDVKM. CDR3 length: 16 amino acids. The CDR3 sequence is CASSPIRDRGLHEQYF. CDR3 DNA sequence: TGTGCCAGCAGTCCAATCCGGGACAGGGGCCTTCACGAGCAGTACTTC.

V usage is TRBV4-3 and J usage is TRBJ2-1; 7 positions agree with TRBD1. CDR1 is LGHNA, CDR2 YSLEER, per germline. The CDR3 covers 16 residues. Trimming cost V 3 bases and J 4 bases; bases outside gene matches: 9. In DNA, the CDR3 is TGCGCCAGCAGCCAGTTACCGGGACAGATATACAATGAGCAGTTCTTC. It is translated as CASSQLPGQIYNEQFF.

About this clonotype itself: Possible read error: a much larger clone is one base away. The chain has TRBV20-1 and TRBJ2-3, with 8 bases identical to TRBD2. The trim removed 3 bases at V and 6 bases at J, leaving 11 bases unmatched. The CDR3 extends over 15 amino acids. CDR1 is DFQATT, CDR2 SNEGSKA, per germline (reference sequence). This CDR3 reads CSASARRAGADTQYF. CDR3 nucleotides: TGCAGTGCTAGCGCCCGACGAGCGGGAGCCGATACGCAGTATTTT.